The rows below give T cell receptor beta chains drawn from one sample of a study of beta chain features in type 1 diabetes. Clones were sequenced by immunoSEQ multiplex PCR, and TCRdb holds only the in-frame ones, with some missing. The sample gives roughly 160,000 clones, approximately 7.8% of which show up once; 0.94% is in the top ten. Sequenced sample: central memory CD4+ T cells from blood. These receptors all stem from a woman aged 40 to 55 with type 1 diabetes. Both conserved end residues are part of each CDR3. A D gene is named only where the DNA matches it firmly. Clone size is stated in some rows and not others, as once, few, many or a class when expanded.

V	J	D	size	CDR3	DNA
TRBV5-6	TRBJ2-1	-	-	CASSLTGTYNEQFF	TGTGCCAGCAGCCTCACCGGGACCTACAATGAGCAGTTCTTC
TRBV5-4	TRBJ1-2	-	few	CASSFEAYGYTF	TGTGCCAGCAGCTTCGAAGCTTATGGCTACACCTTC
TRBV7-3	TRBJ2-3	-	few	CASSSQSTDTQYF	TGTGCCAGCAGCTCCCAAAGCACAGATACGCAGTATTTT
TRBV6-6	TRBJ2-6	-	-	CASSFPSSGANVLTF	TGTGCCAGCAGCTTCCCTAGCTCTGGGGCCAACGTCCTGACTTTC
TRBV5-6	TRBJ2-1	-	few	CASSGFSGTPYNEQFF	TGTGCCAGCAGCGGTTTTAGCGGTACTCCTTACAATGAGCAGTTCTTC
TRBV28	TRBJ2-7	-	once	CASREDWSSYEQYF	TGTGCCAGCAGAGAGGACTGGAGCTCCTACGAGCAGTACTTC
TRBV6-5	TRBJ2-3	TRBD2	few	CASSLGGGSDTQYF	TGTGCCAGTTCTCTCGGGGGGGGATCAGATACGCAGTATTTT
TRBV7-3	TRBJ1-1	-	-	CASGKQANTEAFF	TGTGCCAGCGGGAAACAGGCGAACACTGAAGCTTTCTTT
TRBV9	TRBJ1-6	TRBD1	-	CASSVVGGQLAPLHF	TGTGCCAGCAGCGTAGTAGGGGGACAGTTAGCCCCCCTCCACTTT
TRBV6-5	TRBJ2-4	TRBD1	-	CASRGTVNIQYF	TGTGCCAGCAGAGGGACAGTTAACATTCAGTACTTC
TRBV6-5	TRBJ1-1	-	-	CASSRQVRTEAFF	TGTGCCAGCAGTAGACAGGTTCGGACTGAAGCTTTCTTT
TRBV5-6	TRBJ1-4	-	few	CASSLRQNEKLFF	TGTGCCAGCAGCTTGCGACAGAATGAAAAACTGTTTTTT